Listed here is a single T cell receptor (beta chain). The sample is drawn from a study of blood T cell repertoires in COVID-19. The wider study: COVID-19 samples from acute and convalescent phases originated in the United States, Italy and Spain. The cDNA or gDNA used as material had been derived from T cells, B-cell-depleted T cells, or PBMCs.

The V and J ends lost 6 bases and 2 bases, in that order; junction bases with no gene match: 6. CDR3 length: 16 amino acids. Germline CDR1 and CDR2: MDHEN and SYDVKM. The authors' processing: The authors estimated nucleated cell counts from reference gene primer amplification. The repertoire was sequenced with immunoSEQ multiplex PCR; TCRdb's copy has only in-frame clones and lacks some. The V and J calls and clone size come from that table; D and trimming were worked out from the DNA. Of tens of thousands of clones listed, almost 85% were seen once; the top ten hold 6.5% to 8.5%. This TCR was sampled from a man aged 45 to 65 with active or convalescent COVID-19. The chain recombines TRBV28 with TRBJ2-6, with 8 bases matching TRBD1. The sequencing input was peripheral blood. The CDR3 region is CASSTGGMAGANVLTF. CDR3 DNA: TGTGCCAGCAGCACAGGGGGTATGGCTGGGGCCAACGTCCTGACTTTC. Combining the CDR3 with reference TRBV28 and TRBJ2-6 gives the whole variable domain DVKVTQSSRYLVKRTGEKVFLECVQDMDHENMFWYRQDPGLGLRLIYFSYDVKMKEKGDIPEGYSVSREKKERFSLILESASTNQTSMYLCASSTGGMAGANVLTFGAGSRLTVL.